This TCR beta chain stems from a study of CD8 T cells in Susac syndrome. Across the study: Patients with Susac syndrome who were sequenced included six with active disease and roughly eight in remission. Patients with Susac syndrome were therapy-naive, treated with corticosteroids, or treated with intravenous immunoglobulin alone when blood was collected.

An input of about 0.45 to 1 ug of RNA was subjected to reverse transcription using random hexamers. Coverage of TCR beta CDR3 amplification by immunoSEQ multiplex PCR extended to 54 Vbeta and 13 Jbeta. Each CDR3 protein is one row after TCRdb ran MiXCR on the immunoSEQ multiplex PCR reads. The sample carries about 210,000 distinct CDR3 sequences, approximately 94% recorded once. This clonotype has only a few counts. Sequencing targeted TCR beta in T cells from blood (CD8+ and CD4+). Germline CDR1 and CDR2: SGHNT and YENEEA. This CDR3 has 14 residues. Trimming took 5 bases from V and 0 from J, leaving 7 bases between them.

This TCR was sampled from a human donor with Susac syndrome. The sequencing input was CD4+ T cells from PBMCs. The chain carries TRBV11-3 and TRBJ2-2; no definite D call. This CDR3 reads CASSPPTNTGELFF. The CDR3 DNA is TGTGCCAGCAGCCCGCCTACGAACACCGGGGAGCTGTTTTTT.